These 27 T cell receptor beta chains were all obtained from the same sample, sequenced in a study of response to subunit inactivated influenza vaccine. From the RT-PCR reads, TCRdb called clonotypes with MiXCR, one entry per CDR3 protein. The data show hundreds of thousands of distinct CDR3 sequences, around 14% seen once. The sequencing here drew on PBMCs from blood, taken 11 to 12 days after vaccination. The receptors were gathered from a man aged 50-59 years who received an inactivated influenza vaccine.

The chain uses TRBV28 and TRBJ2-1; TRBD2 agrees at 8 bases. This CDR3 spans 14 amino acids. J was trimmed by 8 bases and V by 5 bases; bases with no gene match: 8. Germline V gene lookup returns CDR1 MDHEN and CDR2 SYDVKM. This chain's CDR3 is CASSRTSRVDEQFF. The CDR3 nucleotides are TGTGCCAGCAGTCGGACTAGCAGGGTAGATGAGCAGTTCTTC.

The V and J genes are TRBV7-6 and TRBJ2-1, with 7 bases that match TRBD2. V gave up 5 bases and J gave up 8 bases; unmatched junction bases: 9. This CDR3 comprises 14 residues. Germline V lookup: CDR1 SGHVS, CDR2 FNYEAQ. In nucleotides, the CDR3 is TGTGCCAGCAGCCCACCCCGCGGGAGTCATGAGCAGTTCTTC. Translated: CASSPPRGSHEQFF.

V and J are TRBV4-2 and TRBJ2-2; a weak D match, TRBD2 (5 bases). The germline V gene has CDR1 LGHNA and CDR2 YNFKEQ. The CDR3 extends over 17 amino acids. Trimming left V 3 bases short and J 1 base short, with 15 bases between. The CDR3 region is CASSHGEKRLNTGELFF. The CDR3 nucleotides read TGTGCCAGCAGCCACGGAGAAAAGCGGCTGAACACCGGGGAGCTGTTTTTT.

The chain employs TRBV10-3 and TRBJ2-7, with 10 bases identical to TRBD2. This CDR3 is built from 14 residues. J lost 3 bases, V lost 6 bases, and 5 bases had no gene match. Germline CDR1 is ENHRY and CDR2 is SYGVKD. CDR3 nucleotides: TGTGCCATCAGAAAACTAGCGGGGAACTACGAGCAGTACTTC. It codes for CAIRKLAGNYEQYF.

CDR3 in amino acids: CASSLYRGYEQYF. The CDR3 DNA is TGCGCCAGCAGCTTATACAGGGGCTACGAGCAGTACTTC. The V gene is TRBV5-1, the J gene TRBJ2-7; 7 nucleotides agree with TRBD1. Trimming cost V 2 bases and J 3 bases; bases outside gene matches: 2. CDR3 length equals 13 residues. CDR1 SGHRS and CDR2 YFSETQ come from the germline V gene.

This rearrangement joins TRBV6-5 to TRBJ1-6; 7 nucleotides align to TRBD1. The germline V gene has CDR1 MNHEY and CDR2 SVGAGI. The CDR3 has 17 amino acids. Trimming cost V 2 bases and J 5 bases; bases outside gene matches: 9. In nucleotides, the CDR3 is TGTGCCAGCAGTTACCAAAACGGACAGGTCCATAATTCACCCCTCCACTTT. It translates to CASSYQNGQVHNSPLHF.

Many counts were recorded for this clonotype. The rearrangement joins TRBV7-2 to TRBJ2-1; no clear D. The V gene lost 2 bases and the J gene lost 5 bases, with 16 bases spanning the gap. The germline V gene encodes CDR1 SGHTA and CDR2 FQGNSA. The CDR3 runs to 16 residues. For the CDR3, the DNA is TGTGCCAGCAGCTTACAGGTAGGCCGGTGGAACAATGAGCAGTTCTTC. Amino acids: CASSLQVGRWNNEQFF.

The CDR3 sequence is CASSPGNYNEQFF. The CDR3 DNA reads TGTGCCAGCTCACCAGGGAACTACAATGAGCAGTTCTTC. This chain joins TRBV18 and TRBJ2-1; D remains unclear. The V end was cut by 2 bases, the J end by 3 bases, with 5 bases between. The CDR3 is made up of 13 amino acids. Germline-derived CDR1 and CDR2 are KGHSH and LQKENI.

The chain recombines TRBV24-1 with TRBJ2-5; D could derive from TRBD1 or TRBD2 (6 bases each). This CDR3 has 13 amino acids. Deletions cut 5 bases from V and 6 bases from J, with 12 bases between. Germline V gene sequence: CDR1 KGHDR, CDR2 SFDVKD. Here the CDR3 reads CATSVRGEKTQYF. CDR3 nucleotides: TGTGCCACCAGTGTAAGGGGGGAAAAGACCCAGTACTTC.

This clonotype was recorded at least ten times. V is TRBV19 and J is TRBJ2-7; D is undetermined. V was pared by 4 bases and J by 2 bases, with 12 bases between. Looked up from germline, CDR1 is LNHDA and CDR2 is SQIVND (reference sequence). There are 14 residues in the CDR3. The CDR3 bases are TGTGCCAGTAGTAGTACGGGCTATGCCTACGAGCAGTACTTC. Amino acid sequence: CASSSTGYAYEQYF.

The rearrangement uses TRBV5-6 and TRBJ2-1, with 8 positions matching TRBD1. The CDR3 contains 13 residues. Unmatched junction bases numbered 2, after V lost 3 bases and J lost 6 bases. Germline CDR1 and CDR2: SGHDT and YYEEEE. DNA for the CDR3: TGTGCCAGCAGCTGGGGGACAGGCAATGAGCAGTTCTTC. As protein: CASSWGTGNEQFF.

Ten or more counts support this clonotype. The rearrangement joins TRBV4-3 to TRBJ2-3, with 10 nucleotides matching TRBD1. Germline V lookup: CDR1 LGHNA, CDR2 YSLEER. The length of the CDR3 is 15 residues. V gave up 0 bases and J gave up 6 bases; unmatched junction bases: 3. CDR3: CASSQDGTGVDTQYF. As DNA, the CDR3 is TGCGCCAGCAGCCAAGATGGGACAGGGGTGGATACGCAGTATTTT.

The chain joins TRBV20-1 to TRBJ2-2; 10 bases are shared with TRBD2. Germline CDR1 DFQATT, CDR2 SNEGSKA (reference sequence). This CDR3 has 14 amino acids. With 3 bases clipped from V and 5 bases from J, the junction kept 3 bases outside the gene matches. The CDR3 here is CSASPAGGTGELFF. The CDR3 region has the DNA TGCAGTGCTAGTCCAGCGGGAGGGACCGGGGAGCTGTTTTTT.

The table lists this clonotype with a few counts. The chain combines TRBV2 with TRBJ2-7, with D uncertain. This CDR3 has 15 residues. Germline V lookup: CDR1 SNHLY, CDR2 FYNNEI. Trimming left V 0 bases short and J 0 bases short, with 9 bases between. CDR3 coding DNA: TGTGCCAGCAGTGAAGCCGAGCCCGACTCCTACGAGCAGTACTTC. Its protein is CASSEAEPDSYEQYF.

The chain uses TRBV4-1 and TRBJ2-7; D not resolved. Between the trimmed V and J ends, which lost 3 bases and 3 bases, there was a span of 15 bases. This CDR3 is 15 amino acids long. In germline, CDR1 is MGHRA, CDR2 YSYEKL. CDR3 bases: TGCGCCAGCAGCCAGAATTCCGGGTCTATCTACGAGCAGTACTTC. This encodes CASSQNSGSIYEQYF.

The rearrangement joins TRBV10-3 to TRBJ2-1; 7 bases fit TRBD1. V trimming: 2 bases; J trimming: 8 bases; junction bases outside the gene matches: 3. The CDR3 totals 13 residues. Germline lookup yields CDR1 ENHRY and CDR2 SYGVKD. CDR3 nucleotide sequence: TGTGCCATCAGTGAGAGACAGGGTGATGAGCAGTTCTTC. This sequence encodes CAISERQGDEQFF.

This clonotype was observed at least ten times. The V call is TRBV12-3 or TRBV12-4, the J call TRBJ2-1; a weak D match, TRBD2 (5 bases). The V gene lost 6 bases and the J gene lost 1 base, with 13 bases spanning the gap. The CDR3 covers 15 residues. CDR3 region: CASSHTRISYNEQFF. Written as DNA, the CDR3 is TGTGCCAGCAGCCACACTAGGATTTCCTACAATGAGCAGTTCTTC.

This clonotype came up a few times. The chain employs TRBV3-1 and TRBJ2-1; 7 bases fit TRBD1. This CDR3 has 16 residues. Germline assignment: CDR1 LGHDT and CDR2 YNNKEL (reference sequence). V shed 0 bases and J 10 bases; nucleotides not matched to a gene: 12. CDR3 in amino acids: CASSQDETGLMGEQFF. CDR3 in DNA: TGTGCCAGCAGCCAAGACGAGACAGGGCTTATGGGAGAGCAGTTCTTC.

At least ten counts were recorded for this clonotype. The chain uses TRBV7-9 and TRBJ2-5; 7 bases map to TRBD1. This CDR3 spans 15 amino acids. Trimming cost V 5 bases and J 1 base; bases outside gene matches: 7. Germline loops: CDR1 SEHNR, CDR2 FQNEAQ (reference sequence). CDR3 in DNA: TGTGCCAGCAGCCCCCTCCGGGACAGCCAAGAGACCCAGTACTTC. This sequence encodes CASSPLRDSQETQYF.

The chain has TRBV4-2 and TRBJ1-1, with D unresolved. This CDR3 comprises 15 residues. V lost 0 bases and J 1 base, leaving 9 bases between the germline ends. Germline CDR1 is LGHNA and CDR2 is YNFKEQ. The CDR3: CASSQDWAGNTEAFF. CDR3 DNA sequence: TGTGCCAGCAGCCAAGATTGGGCGGGGAACACTGAAGCTTTCTTT.

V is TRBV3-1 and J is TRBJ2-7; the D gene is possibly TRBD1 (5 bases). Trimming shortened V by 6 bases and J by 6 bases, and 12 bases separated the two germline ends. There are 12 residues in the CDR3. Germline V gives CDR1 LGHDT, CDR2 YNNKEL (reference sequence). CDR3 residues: CASSPLDSEQYF. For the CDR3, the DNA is TGTGCCAGCAGTCCGCTAGACAGCGAGCAGTACTTC.

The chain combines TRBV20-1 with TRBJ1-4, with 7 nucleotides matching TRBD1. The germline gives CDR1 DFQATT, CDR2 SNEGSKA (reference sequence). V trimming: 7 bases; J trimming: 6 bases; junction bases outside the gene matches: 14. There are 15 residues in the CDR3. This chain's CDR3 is CSVRKGARTDEKLFF. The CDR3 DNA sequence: TGCAGTGTCAGGAAGGGGGCACGTACCGATGAAAAACTGTTTTTT.

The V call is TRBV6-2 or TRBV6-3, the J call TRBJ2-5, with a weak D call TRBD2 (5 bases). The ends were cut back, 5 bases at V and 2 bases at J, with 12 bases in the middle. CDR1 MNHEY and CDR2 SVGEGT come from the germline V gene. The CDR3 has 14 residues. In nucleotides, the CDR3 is TGTGCCAGCAGTAGCAAGCGGCGGCAAGAGACCCAGTACTTC. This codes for CASSSKRRQETQYF.

CDR3 sequence reads: CSVEDPTNYEQYF. Written as DNA, the CDR3 is TGCAGCGTTGAAGATCCGACGAACTACGAGCAGTACTTC. This chain uses TRBV29-1 with TRBJ2-7; D is undetermined. CDR3 length: 13 residues. Germline CDR1 is SQVTM and CDR2 is ANQGSEA. V lost 0 bases and J 3 bases, leaving 9 bases between the germline ends.

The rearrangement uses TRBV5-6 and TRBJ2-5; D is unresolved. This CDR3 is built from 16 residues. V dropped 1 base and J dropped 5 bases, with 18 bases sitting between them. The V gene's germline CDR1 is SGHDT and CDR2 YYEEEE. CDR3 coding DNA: TGTGCCAGCAGCTTGCGAACGCACCACCTGAGCGAGACCCAGTACTTC. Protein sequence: CASSLRTHHLSETQYF. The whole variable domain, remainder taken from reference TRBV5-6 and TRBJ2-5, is DAGVTQSPTHLIKTRGQQVTLRCSPKSGHDTVSWYQQALGQGPQFIFQYYEEEERQRGNFPDRFSGHQFPNYSSELNVNALLLGDSALYLCASSLRTHHLSETQYFGPGTRLLVL.

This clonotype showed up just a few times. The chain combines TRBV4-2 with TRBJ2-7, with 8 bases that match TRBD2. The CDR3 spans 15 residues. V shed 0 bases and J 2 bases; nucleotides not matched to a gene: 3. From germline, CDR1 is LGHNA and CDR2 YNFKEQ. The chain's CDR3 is CASSQDLSGTYEQYF. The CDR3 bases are TGTGCCAGCAGCCAAGATCTTAGCGGGACCTACGAGCAGTACTTC.

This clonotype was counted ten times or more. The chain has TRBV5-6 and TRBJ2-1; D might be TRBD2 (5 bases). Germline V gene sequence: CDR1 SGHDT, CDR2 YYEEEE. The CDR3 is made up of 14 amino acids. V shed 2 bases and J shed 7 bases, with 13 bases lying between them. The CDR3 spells CASSFWTLGNEQFF. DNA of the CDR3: TGTGCCAGCAGCTTTTGGACTTTGGGGAATGAGCAGTTCTTC.